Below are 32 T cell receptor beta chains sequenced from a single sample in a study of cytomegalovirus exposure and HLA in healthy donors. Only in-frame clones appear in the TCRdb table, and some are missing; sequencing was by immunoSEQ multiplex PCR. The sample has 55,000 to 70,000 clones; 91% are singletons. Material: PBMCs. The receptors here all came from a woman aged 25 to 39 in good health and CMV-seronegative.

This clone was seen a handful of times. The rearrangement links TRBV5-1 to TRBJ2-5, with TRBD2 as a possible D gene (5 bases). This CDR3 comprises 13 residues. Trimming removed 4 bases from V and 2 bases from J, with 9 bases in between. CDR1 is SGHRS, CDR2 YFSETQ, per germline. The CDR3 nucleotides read TGCGCCAGCAGCCAGGACTTACAAGAGACCCAGTACTTC. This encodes CASSQDLQETQYF.

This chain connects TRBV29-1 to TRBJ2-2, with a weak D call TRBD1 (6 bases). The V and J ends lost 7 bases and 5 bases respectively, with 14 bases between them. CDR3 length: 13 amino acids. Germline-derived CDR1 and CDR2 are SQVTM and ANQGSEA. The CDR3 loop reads CSADLQGTGELFF. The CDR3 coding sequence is TGCAGCGCAGACCTACAGGGTACCGGGGAGCTGTTTTTT.

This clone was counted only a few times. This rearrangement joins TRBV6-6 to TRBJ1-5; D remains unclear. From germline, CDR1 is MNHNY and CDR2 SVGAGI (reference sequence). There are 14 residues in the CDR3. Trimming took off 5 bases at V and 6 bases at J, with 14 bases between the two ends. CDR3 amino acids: CASSPEDLGQPQHF. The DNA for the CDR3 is TGTGCCAGCAGTCCTGAGGATCTTGGTCAGCCCCAGCATTTT.

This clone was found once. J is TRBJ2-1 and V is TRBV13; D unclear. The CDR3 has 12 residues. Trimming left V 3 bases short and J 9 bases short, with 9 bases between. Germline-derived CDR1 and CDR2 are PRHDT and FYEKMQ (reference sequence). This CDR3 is CASSFSNPEQFF. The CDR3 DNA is TGTGCCAGCAGCTTCAGTAATCCTGAGCAGTTCTTC.

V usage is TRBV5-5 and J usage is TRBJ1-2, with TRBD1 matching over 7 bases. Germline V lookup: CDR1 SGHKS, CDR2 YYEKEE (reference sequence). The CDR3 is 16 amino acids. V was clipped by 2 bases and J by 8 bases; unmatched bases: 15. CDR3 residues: CASSLLTGGQISGYTF. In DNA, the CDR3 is TGTGCCAGCAGCTTACTTACTGGGGGACAGATATCCGGCTACACCTTC.

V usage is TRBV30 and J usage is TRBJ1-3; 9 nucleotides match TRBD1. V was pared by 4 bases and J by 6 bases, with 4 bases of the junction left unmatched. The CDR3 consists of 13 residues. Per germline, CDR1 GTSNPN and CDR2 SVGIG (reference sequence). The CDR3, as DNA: TGTGCCTGGACCCGGACAGGGGAAAACACCATATATTTT. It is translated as CAWTRTGENTIYF.

CDR3 DNA: TGTGCCAGCAGTTCAGTAGCGACCAATGAGCAGTTCTTC. It translates to CASSSVATNEQFF. This rearrangement joins TRBV6-5 to TRBJ2-1; TRBD2 might be the D (5 bases). This CDR3 region has 13 residues. Per the germline V gene, CDR1 is MNHEY and CDR2 is SVGAGI. Trimming shortened V by 4 bases and J by 6 bases, and 10 bases separated the two germline ends.

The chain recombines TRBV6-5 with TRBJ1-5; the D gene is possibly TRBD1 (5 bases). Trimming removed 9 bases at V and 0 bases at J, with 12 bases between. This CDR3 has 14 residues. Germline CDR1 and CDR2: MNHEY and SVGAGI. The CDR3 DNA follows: TGTGCCAGTCAGCCGACAGATAGCAATCAGCCCCAGCATTTT. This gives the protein CASQPTDSNQPQHF.

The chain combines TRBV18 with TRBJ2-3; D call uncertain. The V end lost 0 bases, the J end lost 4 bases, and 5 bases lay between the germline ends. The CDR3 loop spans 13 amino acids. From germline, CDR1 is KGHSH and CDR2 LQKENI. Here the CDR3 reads CASSPPSSDTQYF. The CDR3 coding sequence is TGTGCCAGCTCACCACCTTCATCAGATACGCAGTATTTT.

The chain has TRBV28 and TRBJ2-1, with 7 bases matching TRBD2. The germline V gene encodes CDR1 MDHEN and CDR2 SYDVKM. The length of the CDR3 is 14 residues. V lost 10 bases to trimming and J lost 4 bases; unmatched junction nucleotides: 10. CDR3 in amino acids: CATPPELAYNEQFF. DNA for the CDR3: TGTGCCACCCCCCCCGAACTAGCGTACAATGAGCAGTTCTTC.

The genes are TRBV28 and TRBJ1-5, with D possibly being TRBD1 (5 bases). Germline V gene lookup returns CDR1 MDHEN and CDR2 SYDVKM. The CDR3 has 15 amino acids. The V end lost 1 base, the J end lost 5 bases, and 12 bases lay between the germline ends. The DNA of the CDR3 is TGTGCCAGCAGTTTATATCAGGGTACTCATCAGCCCCAGCATTTT. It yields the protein CASSLYQGTHQPQHF.

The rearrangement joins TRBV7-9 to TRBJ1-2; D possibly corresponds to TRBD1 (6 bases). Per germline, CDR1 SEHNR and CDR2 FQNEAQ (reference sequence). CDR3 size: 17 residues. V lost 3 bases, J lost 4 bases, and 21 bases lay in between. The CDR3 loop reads CASSFADSPSGGYGYTF. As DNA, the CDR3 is TGTGCCAGCAGCTTTGCGGACAGCCCCTCGGGAGGCTATGGCTACACCTTC. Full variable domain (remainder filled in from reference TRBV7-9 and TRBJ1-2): DTGVSQNPRHKITKRGQNVTFRCDPISEHNRLYWYRQTLGQGPEFLTYFQNEAQLEKSRLLSDRFSAERPKGSFSTLEIQRTEQGDSAMYLCASSFADSPSGGYGYTFGSGTRLTVV.

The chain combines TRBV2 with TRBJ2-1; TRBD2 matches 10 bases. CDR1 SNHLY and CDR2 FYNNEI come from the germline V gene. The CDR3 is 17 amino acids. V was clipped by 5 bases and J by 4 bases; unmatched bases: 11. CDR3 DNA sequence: TGTGCCAGCAGTCCCCTTTCGGGACTAGCGTTGTACAATGAGCAGTTCTTC. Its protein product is CASSPLSGLALYNEQFF.

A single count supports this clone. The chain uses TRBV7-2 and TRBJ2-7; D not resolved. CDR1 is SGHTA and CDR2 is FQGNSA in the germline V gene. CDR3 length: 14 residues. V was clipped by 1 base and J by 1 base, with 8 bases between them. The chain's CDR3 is CASSLDSPSYEQYF. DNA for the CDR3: TGTGCCAGCAGCTTAGACAGCCCTTCCTACGAGCAGTACTTC.

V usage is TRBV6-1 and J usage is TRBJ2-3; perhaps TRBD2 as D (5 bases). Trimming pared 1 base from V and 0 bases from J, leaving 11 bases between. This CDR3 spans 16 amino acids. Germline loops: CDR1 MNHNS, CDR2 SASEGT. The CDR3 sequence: CASSEGTGYSTDTQYF. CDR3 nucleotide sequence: TGTGCCAGCAGTGAAGGTACGGGGTACAGCACAGATACGCAGTATTTT.

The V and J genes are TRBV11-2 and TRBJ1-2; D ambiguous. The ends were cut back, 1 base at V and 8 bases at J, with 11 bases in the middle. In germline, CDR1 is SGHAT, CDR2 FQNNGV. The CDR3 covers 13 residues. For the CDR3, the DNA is TGTGCCAGCAGCTTAGGGATCCAGAGGGGCTACACCTTC. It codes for CASSLGIQRGYTF.

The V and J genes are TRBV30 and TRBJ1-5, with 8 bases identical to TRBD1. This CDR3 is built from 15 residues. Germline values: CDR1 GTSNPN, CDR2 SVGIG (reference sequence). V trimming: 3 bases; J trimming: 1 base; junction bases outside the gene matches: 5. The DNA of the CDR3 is TGTGCCTGGAGCCAGACAGGGGTCAGCAATCAGCCCCAGCATTTT. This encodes CAWSQTGVSNQPQHF. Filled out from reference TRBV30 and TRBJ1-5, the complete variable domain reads SQTIHQWPATLVQPVGSPLSLECTVEGTSNPNLYWYRQAAGRGLQLLFYSVGIGQISSEVPQNLSASRPQDRQFILSSKKLLLSDSGFYLCAWSQTGVSNQPQHFGDGTRLSIL.

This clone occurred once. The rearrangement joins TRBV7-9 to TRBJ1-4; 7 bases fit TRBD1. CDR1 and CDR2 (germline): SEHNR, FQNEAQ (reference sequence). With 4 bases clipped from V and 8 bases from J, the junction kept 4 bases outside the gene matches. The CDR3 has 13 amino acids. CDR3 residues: CASSSRQGEKLFF. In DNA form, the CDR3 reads TGTGCCAGCAGCTCCCGACAGGGCGAAAAACTGTTTTTT.

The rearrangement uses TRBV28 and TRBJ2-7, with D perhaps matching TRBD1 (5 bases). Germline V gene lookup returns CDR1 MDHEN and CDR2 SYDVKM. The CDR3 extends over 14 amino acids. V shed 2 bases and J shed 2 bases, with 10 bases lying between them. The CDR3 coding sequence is TGTGCCAGCAGTTTACAGGGTCCGCCCTACGAGCAGTACTTC. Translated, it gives CASSLQGPPYEQYF.

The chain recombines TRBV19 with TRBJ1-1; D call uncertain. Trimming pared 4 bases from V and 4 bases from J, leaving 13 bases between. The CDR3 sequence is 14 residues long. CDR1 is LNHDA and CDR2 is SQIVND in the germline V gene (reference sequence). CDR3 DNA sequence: TGTGCCAGTAGTACCCGACGGGATGGCACTGAAGCTTTCTTT. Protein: CASSTRRDGTEAFF.

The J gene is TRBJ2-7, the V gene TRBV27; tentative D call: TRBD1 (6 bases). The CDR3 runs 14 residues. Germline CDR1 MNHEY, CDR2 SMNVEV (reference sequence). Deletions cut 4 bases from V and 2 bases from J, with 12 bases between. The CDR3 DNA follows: TGTGCCAGCAGTTCAACCGCAGGGGCCTACGAGCAGTACTTC. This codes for CASSSTAGAYEQYF.

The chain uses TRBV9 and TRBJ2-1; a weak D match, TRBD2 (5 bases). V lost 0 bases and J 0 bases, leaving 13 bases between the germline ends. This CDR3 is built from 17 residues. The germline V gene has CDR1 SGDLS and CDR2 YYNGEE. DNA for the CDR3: TGTGCCAGCAGCGTAGCTTCGAGCGGCCTCTCCTACAATGAGCAGTTCTTC. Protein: CASSVASSGLSYNEQFF.

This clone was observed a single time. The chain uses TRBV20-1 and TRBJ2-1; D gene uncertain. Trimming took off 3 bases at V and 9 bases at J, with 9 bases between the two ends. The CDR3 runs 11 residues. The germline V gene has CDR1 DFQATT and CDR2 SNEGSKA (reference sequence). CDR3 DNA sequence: TGCAGTGCTAGTCTTGGCACTGAGCAGTTCTTC. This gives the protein CSASLGTEQFF.

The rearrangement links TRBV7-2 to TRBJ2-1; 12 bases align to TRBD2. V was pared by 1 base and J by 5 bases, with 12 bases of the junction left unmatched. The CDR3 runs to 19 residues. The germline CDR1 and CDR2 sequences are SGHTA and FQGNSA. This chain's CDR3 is CASSLGTSGIHLMDNEQFF. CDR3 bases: TGTGCCAGCAGCTTAGGGACTAGCGGGATACACCTTATGGACAATGAGCAGTTCTTC.

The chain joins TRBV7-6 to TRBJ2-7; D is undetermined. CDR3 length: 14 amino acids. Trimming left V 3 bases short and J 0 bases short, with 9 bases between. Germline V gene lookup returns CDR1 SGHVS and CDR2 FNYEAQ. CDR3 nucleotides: TGTGCCAGCAGCTTCGCGCCTTCCTCCTACGAGCAGTACTTC. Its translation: CASSFAPSSYEQYF.

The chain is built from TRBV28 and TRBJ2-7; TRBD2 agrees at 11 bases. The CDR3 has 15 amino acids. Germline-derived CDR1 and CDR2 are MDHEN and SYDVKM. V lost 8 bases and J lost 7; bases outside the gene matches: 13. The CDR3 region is CASEPRTSGLGEQYF. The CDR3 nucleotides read TGTGCCAGCGAGCCTCGGACTAGCGGGCTGGGGGAGCAGTACTTC.

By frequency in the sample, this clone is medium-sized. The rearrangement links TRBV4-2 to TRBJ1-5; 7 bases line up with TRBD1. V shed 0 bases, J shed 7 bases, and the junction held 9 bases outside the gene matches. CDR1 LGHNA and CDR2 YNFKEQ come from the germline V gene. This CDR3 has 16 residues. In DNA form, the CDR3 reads TGTGCCAGCAGCCAAGATAGAGGGGGCGTGGCGCAGCCCCAGCATTTT. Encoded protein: CASSQDRGGVAQPQHF.

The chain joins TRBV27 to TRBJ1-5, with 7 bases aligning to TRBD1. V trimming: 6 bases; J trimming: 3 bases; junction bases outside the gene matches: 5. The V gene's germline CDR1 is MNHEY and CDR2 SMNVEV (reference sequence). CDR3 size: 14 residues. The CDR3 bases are TGTGCCAGCAGCCAGGACAGGTTCAATCAGCCCCAGCATTTT. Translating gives CASSQDRFNQPQHF.

CDR3 residues: CASSSGGLAGGESSYEQYF. The CDR3, as DNA: TGTGCCAGCAGCTCCGGGGGACTAGCGGGAGGCGAAAGCTCCTACGAGCAGTACTTC. The chain recombines TRBV7-9 with TRBJ2-7; TRBD2 matches 15 bases. Germline-derived CDR1 and CDR2 are SEHNR and FQNEAQ (reference sequence). The CDR3 consists of 19 residues. V shed 4 bases and J 0 bases; nucleotides not matched to a gene: 10.

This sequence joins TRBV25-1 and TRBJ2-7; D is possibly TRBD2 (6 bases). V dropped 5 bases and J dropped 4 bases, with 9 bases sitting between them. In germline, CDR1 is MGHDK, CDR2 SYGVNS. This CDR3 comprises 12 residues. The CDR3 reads CASSIGGYEQYF. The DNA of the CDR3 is TGTGCCAGCAGTATCGGGGGATACGAGCAGTACTTC.

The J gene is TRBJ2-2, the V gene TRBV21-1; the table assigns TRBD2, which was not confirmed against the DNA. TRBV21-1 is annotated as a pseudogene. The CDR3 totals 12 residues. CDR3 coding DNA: TGTGCCAGCACGGGGAACACCGGGGAGCTGTTTTTT. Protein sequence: CASTGNTGELFF.

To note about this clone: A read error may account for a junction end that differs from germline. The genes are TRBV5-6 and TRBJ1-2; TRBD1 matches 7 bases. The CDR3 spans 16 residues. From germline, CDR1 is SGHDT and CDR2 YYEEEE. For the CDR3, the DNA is TGTGTCAGCAGCTTGGCATCCGAGGGGGCTGTCTATGGCTACACCTTC. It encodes CVSSLASEGAVYGYTF.